These 28 T cell receptor beta chains were sequenced from one sample in a study of CD8+ T cells in alopecia areata. Following RNA extraction, reverse transcription yielded cDNA that acted as the sequencing template. Generated by immunoSEQ multiplex PCR, the TCRdb table keeps only in-frame clones and is missing some. The repertoire holds about 270,000 clones, over 45% seen once, with roughly 0.93% in the top ten. Treatment specified: oral pan-JAK inhibitor, 5-10 mg twice daily. The input for sequencing was CD4+ T cells sorted from blood, taken around week 54, from a patient treated with tofacitinib. The receptor set was obtained from a human donor with alopecia areata.

In its sample, this clone was seen a few times. This chain connects TRBV6-5 to TRBJ2-7, with 9 bases fitting TRBD2. Germline CDR1 is MNHEY and CDR2 is SVGAGI. V trimming: 2 bases; J trimming: 3 bases; junction bases outside the gene matches: 8. The CDR3 has 16 residues. CDR3 region: CASSYIRTSVVYEQYF. CDR3 in DNA: TGTGCCAGCAGTTACATTAGGACTAGCGTAGTCTACGAGCAGTACTTC.

The V gene is TRBV29-1, the J gene TRBJ2-1; D might be TRBD2 (5 bases). Germline V gene data show CDR1 as SQVTM and CDR2 as ANQGSEA. CDR3 size: 14 residues. The germline V and J ends were trimmed by 4 bases and 0 bases, with 10 bases remaining between them. In nucleotides, the CDR3 is TGCAGCGTTGTCGGGGAGAGCTCCTACAATGAGCAGTTCTTC. Translated, it gives CSVVGESSYNEQFF.

This clone was seen a few times. The chain combines TRBV27 with TRBJ2-7, with D uncertain. The CDR3 totals 15 residues. The V and J ends lost 1 base and 0 bases respectively, with 10 bases between them. Germline CDR1 is MNHEY and CDR2 is SMNVEV (reference sequence). The CDR3 DNA reads TGTGCCAGCAGTTTATATGGCCACGTCTCCTACGAGCAGTACTTC. Its protein is CASSLYGHVSYEQYF.

This clone has a count of ten or more. This chain connects TRBV7-6 to TRBJ2-6; D gene ambiguous. Trimming cost V 1 base and J 0 bases, with 10 bases left between them. The CDR3 totals 17 residues. The germline gives CDR1 SGHVS, CDR2 FNYEAQ. The DNA for the CDR3 is TGTGCCAGCAGCTTAGAGAACAGCGCCTCTGGGGCCAACGTCCTGACTTTC. Translated: CASSLENSASGANVLTF.

This chain joins TRBV10-3 and TRBJ2-2; tentative D call: TRBD1 (5 bases). This CDR3 spans 14 amino acids. Germline loops: CDR1 ENHRY, CDR2 SYGVKD. Trimming took 6 bases from V and 4 from J, leaving 12 bases between them. The CDR3 here is CAISRDPGTGELFF. The CDR3 DNA reads TGTGCCATCAGCAGGGATCCGGGCACCGGGGAGCTGTTTTTT.

This clone occurred a few times. The chain has TRBV5-1 and TRBJ1-4; TRBD1 matches 7 bases. The CDR3 covers 13 residues. Per the germline V gene, CDR1 is SGHRS and CDR2 is YFSETQ. V was clipped by 4 bases and J by 8 bases; unmatched bases: 5. The CDR3 here is CASSTDRAEKLFF. The CDR3 coding sequence is TGCGCCAGCAGCACCGACAGGGCGGAAAAACTGTTTTTT.

The V gene is TRBV13, the J gene TRBJ2-4, with 8 bases matching TRBD1. After removal of 5 bases from V and 9 bases from J, the junction contained 9 bases not matched to a gene. Per the germline V gene, CDR1 is PRHDT and CDR2 is FYEKMQ (reference sequence). The CDR3 has 14 amino acids. The CDR3 bases are TGTGCCAGCAGCCCCCAGGGGGCGTTTGGCATTCAGTACTTC. It specifies CASSPQGAFGIQYF.

The chain uses TRBV30 and TRBJ1-1; D ambiguous. The CDR3 contains 16 residues. The V gene lost 3 bases and the J gene lost 4 bases, with 21 bases spanning the gap. Germline V CDR1 and CDR2: GTSNPN, SVGIG (reference sequence). The CDR3 spells CAWSVSGRHQATEAFF. CDR3 sequence (DNA): TGTGCCTGGAGCGTAAGCGGCAGGCATCAGGCCACTGAAGCTTTCTTT.

The rearrangement links TRBV20-1 to TRBJ2-7, with TRBD2 as a possible D gene (6 bases). Germline CDR1 DFQATT, CDR2 SNEGSKA (reference sequence). This CDR3 has 11 amino acids. V dropped 5 bases and J dropped 4 bases, with 9 bases sitting between them. The CDR3 here is CSAGAGYEQYF. CDR3 in DNA: TGCAGTGCTGGGGCGGGGTACGAGCAGTACTTC.

The chain recombines TRBV9 with TRBJ1-1; possible D gene TRBD1, 6 bases. CDR1 is SGDLS, CDR2 YYNGEE, per germline. The CDR3 runs 15 residues. Deletions cut 1 base from V and 2 bases from J, with 12 bases between. The CDR3 DNA sequence: TGTGCCAGCAGCGTATCCCCGGACAGTAACACTGAAGCTTTCTTT. This gives the protein CASSVSPDSNTEAFF. The entire variable domain, with the rest obtained from reference TRBV9 and TRBJ1-1, is as follows: DSGVTQTPKHLITATGQRVTLRCSPRSGDLSVYWYQQSLDQGLQFLIQYYNGEERAKGNILERFSAQQFPDLHSELNLSSLELGDSALYFCASSVSPDSNTEAFFGQGTRLTVV.

This sequence joins TRBV9 and TRBJ2-2; D might be TRBD1 (5 bases). This CDR3 contains 14 residues. The V gene's germline CDR1 is SGDLS and CDR2 YYNGEE. The V end lost 4 bases, the J end lost 2 bases, and 9 bases lay between the germline ends. The CDR3 protein is CASSPRTNTGELFF. The CDR3 DNA sequence: TGTGCCAGCAGCCCGCGGACAAACACCGGGGAGCTGTTTTTT.

The chain recombines TRBV5-1 with TRBJ1-6; 8 bases map to TRBD1. There are 15 residues in the CDR3. Germline CDR1 SGHRS, CDR2 YFSETQ. The V and J ends lost 1 base and 8 bases, in that order; junction bases with no gene match: 5. The CDR3 spells CASSLSYRGDSPLHF. CDR3 nucleotides: TGCGCCAGCAGCTTGAGTTACAGGGGGGATTCACCCCTCCACTTT.

The CDR3 bases are TGCAGCGCTAGGACAGGGGGCGACGAGCAGTACTTC. As protein: CSARTGGDEQYF. The chain is built from TRBV29-1 and TRBJ2-7; 11 nucleotides line up with TRBD1. CDR1 is SQVTM, CDR2 ANQGSEA, per germline. The CDR3 extends over 12 amino acids. The J segment lost 5 bases and the V segment lost 7 bases, leaving 4 bases of the junction unmatched.

V usage is TRBV4-2 and J usage is TRBJ2-1, with D uncertain. The CDR3 has 13 amino acids. V lost 0 bases, J lost 7 bases, and 7 bases lay in between. In germline, CDR1 is LGHNA, CDR2 YNFKEQ. In nucleotides, the CDR3 is TGTGCCAGCAGCCAAGATAACGATAATGAGCAGTTCTTC. Translated: CASSQDNDNEQFF.

This sequence joins TRBV27 and TRBJ2-3; unclear D gene. The CDR3 totals 12 residues. V was pared by 4 bases and J by 2 bases, with 4 bases between. CDR1 and CDR2 (germline): MNHEY, SMNVEV (reference sequence). CDR3: CASSSTTDTQYF. For the CDR3, the DNA is TGTGCCAGCAGTTCCACCACAGATACGCAGTATTTT.

The CDR3 nucleotides are TGCGCCAGCAGCCAAGACAGGGGGGTGATCACAGATACGCAGTATTTT. Its translation is CASSQDRGVITDTQYF. The J gene is TRBJ2-3, the V gene TRBV4-3; D possibly corresponds to TRBD1 (7 bases). This CDR3 spans 16 amino acids. V lost 0 bases and J 2 bases, leaving 12 bases between the germline ends. CDR1 and CDR2 from the germline V gene are LGHNA and YSLEER.

The V and J genes are TRBV30 and TRBJ2-6; no clear D. V was pared by 8 bases and J by 0 bases, with 14 bases between. The CDR3 extends over 15 amino acids. Germline V CDR1 and CDR2: GTSNPN, SVGIG (reference sequence). The CDR3 coding sequence is TGTGCCATGCAGGCGGCATACTCTGGGGCCAACGTCCTGACTTTC. Protein: CAMQAAYSGANVLTF.

This clone was seen only a few times. The chain links TRBV12-5 to TRBJ1-5, with D unclear. V was cut by 2 bases and J by 0 bases, with 17 bases left in between. The germline gives CDR1 LGHNT, CDR2 FRNRAP. This CDR3 comprises 18 residues. CDR3 amino acids: CASGLPGRGPYSNQPQHF. The CDR3 DNA follows: TGTGCTAGTGGTTTGCCGGGCCGAGGCCCTTATAGCAATCAGCCCCAGCATTTT.

Note on this clone: Within the sample, other DNA sequences also encode this same CDR3. The chain combines TRBV2 with TRBJ2-1; D might be TRBD1 (6 bases). From germline, CDR1 is SNHLY and CDR2 FYNNEI. The CDR3 is 14 residues long. Trimming shortened V by 4 bases and J by 0 bases, and 7 bases separated the two germline ends. CDR3 in amino acids: CASSGGLSYNEQFF. The CDR3 region has the DNA TGTGCCAGCAGTGGGGGGCTCTCCTACAATGAGCAGTTCTTC.

Turning to this clone: This same CDR3 is encoded by further DNA sequences in the sample. V is TRBV29-1 and J is TRBJ1-1; no clear D gene. V gave up 7 bases and J gave up 0 bases, with 9 bases separating them. Per the germline V gene, CDR1 is SQVTM and CDR2 is ANQGSEA. CDR3 length equals 12 residues. The CDR3, as DNA: TGCAGCGCTGGACTTCTGAACACTGAAGCTTTCTTT. It yields the protein CSAGLLNTEAFF.

The chain joins TRBV5-1 to TRBJ2-6; D gene uncertain. V was shortened by 0 bases and J by 0 bases, with 4 bases between the two germline ends. The CDR3 sequence is 15 residues long. Per germline, CDR1 SGHRS and CDR2 YFSETQ. CDR3 nucleotides: TGCGCCAGCAGCTTGGTGATCTCTGGGGCCAACGTCCTGACTTTC. It encodes CASSLVISGANVLTF.

Concerning this clone itself: This sample also contains other DNA sequences that code for the same CDR3. V and J are TRBV29-1 and TRBJ2-5; TRBD2 matches at 9 bases. V trimming: 3 bases; J trimming: 5 bases; junction bases outside the gene matches: 1. CDR3 length: 12 residues. Germline V gene data show CDR1 as SQVTM and CDR2 as ANQGSEA. The CDR3 region is CSVDGLAETQYF. The CDR3 DNA reads TGCAGCGTTGACGGACTAGCGGAGACCCAGTACTTC.

This clone was detected only a few times. The chain combines TRBV29-1 with TRBJ1-1; weak D call: TRBD1 (6 bases). This CDR3 is 12 amino acids long. The germline CDR1 and CDR2 sequences are SQVTM and ANQGSEA. The V end was cut by 2 bases, the J end by 7 bases, with 11 bases between. The CDR3 loop is CSVESGTIEAFF. The CDR3 DNA reads TGCAGCGTTGAAAGTGGGACAATTGAAGCTTTCTTT. The full variable domain, with the rest looked up from reference TRBV29-1 and TRBJ1-1, is SAVISQKPSRDICQRGTSLTIQCQVDSQVTMMFWYRQQPGQSLTLIATANQGSEATYESGFVIDKFPISRPNLTFSTLTVSNMSPEDSSIYLCSVESGTIEAFFGQGTRLTVV.

This CDR3 reads CASKDRTYEQYF. CDR3 DNA sequence: TGTGCCAGCAAGGACAGAACCTACGAGCAGTACTTC. The chain combines TRBV6-5 with TRBJ2-7; D is perhaps TRBD1 (6 bases). CDR3 length: 12 amino acids. Germline V gene data show CDR1 as MNHEY and CDR2 as SVGAGI. Trimming cost V 7 bases and J 2 bases, with 9 bases left between them.

The table lists this clone with a few counts. This chain links TRBV15 with TRBJ2-3, with a tentative D call TRBD2 (7 bases). Germline V gene lookup returns CDR1 LNHNV and CDR2 YYDKDF (reference sequence). The CDR3 extends over 13 amino acids. The V end was cut by 9 bases, the J end by 2 bases, with 12 bases between. The CDR3 spells CATTGGNTDTQYF. CDR3 bases: TGTGCCACTACGGGGGGCAACACAGATACGCAGTATTTT.

This clone appeared a few times. V usage is TRBV23-1 and J usage is TRBJ2-2; TRBD1 might be the D (6 bases). TRBV23-1 is classed as an ORF, of uncertain function. The CDR3 is 16 amino acids. The germline V and J ends were trimmed by 3 bases and 0 bases, with 11 bases remaining between them. The CDR3 region is CASSHPRTANTGELFF. The DNA of the CDR3 is TGCGCCAGCAGTCATCCAAGGACAGCGAACACCGGGGAGCTGTTTTTT.

For this clone: A read error may account for a junction end that differs from germline. The chain uses TRBV7-7 and TRBJ1-1; D call uncertain. Looked up from germline, CDR1 is SSHAT and CDR2 is FNYEAQ (reference sequence). The CDR3 spans 9 residues. For the CDR3, the DNA is TGTGCTAGCAGCTTATGGGCTTTCTTT. Residues: CASSLWAFF.

The CDR3 loop reads CASSSRDRRILLGGYTF. The DNA of the CDR3 is TGTGCCAGCAGCTCTCGGGACAGAAGGATACTATTAGGCGGCTACACCTTC. The chain combines TRBV7-2 with TRBJ1-2; TRBD1 agrees at 7 bases. The CDR3 runs 17 residues. Germline trimming cut 4 bases from V and 8 bases from J; bases unmatched to any gene: 19. Germline V gives CDR1 SGHTA, CDR2 FQGNSA.